This T cell receptor (beta chain) was observed in a study of human T cells and chemical hapten exposure. Study outcomes and limitations: The number of TCRs over 1 in 1000 frequency stayed unchanged after DPC.

The time point is: patch test 3, about 24 weeks after DPC sensitization. The treatment was: therapeutic diphenylcyclopropenone sensitization with weekly scalp DPC. Regarding this clonotype: Its antigen is unknown.

TCRdb re-derived calls from the RACE reads in MiXCR, one entry per CDR3 protein. The profile shows approximately 110,000 distinct CDR3 sequences, about 34% of them singletons. The sequence derives from a middle-aged man with alopecia areata. Some clones in this sample may be carry-over from other donors' samples. The sequencing used whole blood, collected in connection with sensitization to the hapten diphenylcyclopropenone (DPC).

CDR3 nucleotide sequence: TGTGCCAGCAGCTCGGACGGCGGGAGTGTGCAGTATTTT. Protein: CASSSDGGSVQYF. The gene calls are TRBV5-6 and TRBJ2-3, with TRBD2 identical over 7 bases. CDR3 length: 13 amino acids. Germline assignment: CDR1 SGHDT and CDR2 YYEEEE. J gave up 11 bases and V 3 bases, and 9 bases lay outside the gene matches.